This T cell receptor beta chain was profiled in a study of tumor-infiltrating lymphocytes in primary liver carcinoma. Broader study findings: No more than about 8-24% of top clones could be seen in all five tumor regions.

The authors made TCR beta cDNA from 500 to 600 ng total RNA with a constant-region primer. Three rounds of nested multiplex PCR with slightly modified ARM-PCR produced TCR beta libraries. It was with TRBV1-TRBV30 forward primers and a C-beta reverse primer that the first two PCR rounds were run, at roughly 10 cycles each. TCRdb reprocessed the multiplex PCR reads with MiXCR, giving one entry per CDR3 protein. Here the sample spans 50,000 to 70,000 distinct CDR3 sequences, less than 75% being singletons. This CDR3 is 12 amino acids long. Germline-derived CDR1 and CDR2 are WNHNN and SYGVQD (reference sequence). V lost 5 bases and J lost 5, with 7 bases in between. About this clonotype itself: The target antigen is unknown.

Extraction of RNA together with DNA used 20-30 mg of unsorted bulk tissue. The TCR comes from a man aged 35 to 55 with primary liver carcinoma and hepatitis B virus infection. J is TRBJ2-1 and V is TRBV10-1; D is undetermined. The sequenced sample was liver tumor tissue from sampling region 2. Specified subset: tumor region T2, inferior pole. DNA for the CDR3: TGCGCCAGCAGTAAGTTTAACAATGAGCAGTTCTTC. This gives the protein CASSKFNNEQFF.